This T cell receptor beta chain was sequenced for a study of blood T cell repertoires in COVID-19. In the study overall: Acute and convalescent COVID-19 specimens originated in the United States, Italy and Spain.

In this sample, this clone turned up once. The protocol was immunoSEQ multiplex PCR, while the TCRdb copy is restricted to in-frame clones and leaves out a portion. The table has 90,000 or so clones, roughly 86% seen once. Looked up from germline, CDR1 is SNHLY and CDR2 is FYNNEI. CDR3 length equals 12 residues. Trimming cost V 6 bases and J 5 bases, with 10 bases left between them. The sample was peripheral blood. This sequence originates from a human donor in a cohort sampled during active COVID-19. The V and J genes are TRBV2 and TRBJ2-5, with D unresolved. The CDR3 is CASSLRRETQYF. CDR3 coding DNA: TGTGCCAGCAGCCTCCGCCGGGAGACCCAGTACTTC.